Listed below are T cell receptor beta chains from one sample, sequenced in a study of blood T cells in healthy people across ages. Each CDR3 protein gets one entry after TCRdb re-called the 5' RACE reads with MiXCR. The table lists approximately 1,700,000 distinct CDR3 sequences, approximately 40% of them singletons. Material: blood. Receptors originate from a human donor in good health. Each CDR3 is given with its conserved first and last residue. Fields, in order: D gene, V gene, clone size, J gene, CDR3 protein, CDR3 DNA. D genes are given only for firm matches. Expanded clones get a size class; other rows say once, few or many, or leave the size out.

-,TRBV4-3,many,TRBJ2-5,CASSQTGQETQYF,TGCGCCAGCAGCCAAACAGGGCAAGAGACCCAGTACTTC
-,TRBV9,few,TRBJ1-1,CASSVGAGVGTEAFF,TGTGCCAGCAGCGTAGGAGCGGGGGTAGGAACTGAAGCTTTCTTT
-,TRBV11-1,-,TRBJ1-1,CASSLKYTEAFF,TGTGCCAGCAGCCTGAAGTACACTGAAGCTTTCTTT
-,TRBV4-1,-,TRBJ1-5,CASSHDGDQPQHF,TGCGCCAGCAGCCACGACGGAGATCAGCCCCAGCATTTT
TRBD1,TRBV14,once,TRBJ1-2,CASMGRTGTSYGYTF,TGTGCCAGCATGGGACGGACAGGGACAAGCTATGGCTACACCTTC
TRBD1,TRBV20-1,-,TRBJ2-7,CSASARDRVFHEQYF,TGCAGTGCTAGTGCTAGGGACAGGGTTTTCCACGAGCAGTACTTC
TRBD2,TRBV20-1,few,TRBJ2-3,CSARKQRGVATDTQYF,TGCAGTGCCCGCAAACAGCGGGGGGTCGCCACAGATACGCAGTATTTT
-,TRBV15,-,TRBJ2-1,CATSRDKQGLYNEQFF,TGTGCCACCAGCAGAGATAAACAGGGCCTCTACAATGAGCAGTTCTTC
-,TRBV7-9,-,TRBJ2-2,CASSSRGPANTGELFF,TGTGCCAGCAGTTCCCGTGGCCCCGCGAACACCGGGGAGCTGTTTTTT
TRBD1,TRBV2,-,TRBJ2-7,CASSQYRQGVSEQYF,TGTGCCAGCAGTCAGTATAGACAGGGGGTTTCCGAGCAGTACTTC
-,TRBV24-1,-,TRBJ2-1,CATSDYSGTNEQFF,TGTGCCACCAGTGATTACTCCGGGACAAATGAGCAGTTCTTC
-,TRBV6-6,few,TRBJ1-2,CASSWGIQNGYTF,TGTGCCAGCAGTTGGGGTATACAAAACGGCTACACCTTC
-,TRBV5-1,few,TRBJ2-1,CASSLSDNIEQFF,TGCGCCAGCAGCCTCTCTGACAACATTGAGCAGTTCTTC
-,TRBV7-8,few,TRBJ2-3,CASSPLIRDTQYF,TGTGCCAGCAGTCCCTTAATTCGGGATACGCAGTATTTT
-,TRBV20-1,once,TRBJ1-5,CSARVGGALGQPQHF,TGCAGTGCTAGGGTAGGGGGGGCCCTGGGTCAGCCCCAGCATTTT
TRBD2,TRBV3-1,few,TRBJ2-3,CASSPLAVPDTQYF,TGTGCCAGCAGCCCACTAGCGGTCCCGGATACGCAGTATTTT
-,TRBV20-1,few,TRBJ1-4,CSAHGATNEKLFF,TGCAGTGCCCACGGGGCAACTAATGAAAAACTGTTTTTT
TRBD1,TRBV7-2,-,TRBJ1-1,CASSFTGTGEFGSEAFF,TGTGCCAGCAGCTTCACCGGGACAGGGGAATTTGGGTCTGAAGCTTTCTTT
-,TRBV7-2,many,TRBJ1-2,CASSPQGIGYTF,TGTGCCAGCAGCCCCCAGGGAATAGGCTACACCTTC
-,TRBV12-3/TRBV12-4,-,TRBJ1-1,CASNTGSEAFF,TGTGCCAGCAATACGGGCTCTGAAGCTTTCTTT
TRBD2,TRBV29-1,many,TRBJ2-7,CSVRGDTYEQYF,TGCAGCGTGCGGGGGGATACCTACGAGCAGTACTTC
TRBD1,TRBV12-3/TRBV12-4,few,TRBJ1-5,CASSLGTGAKRNQPQHF,TGTGCCAGCAGTCTGGGGACAGGGGCGAAGAGGAATCAGCCCCAGCATTTT
-,TRBV11-2,few,TRBJ2-7,CASSLVRGSGYEQYF,TGTGCCAGCAGCTTAGTCCGAGGCAGCGGCTACGAGCAGTACTTC
TRBD2,TRBV28,-,TRBJ2-1,CASSSRLAGLGNEQFF,TGTGCCAGCAGTTCCCGACTAGCGGGGCTGGGCAATGAGCAGTTCTTC
TRBD2,TRBV29-1,few,TRBJ2-5,CSSKRGSETLYF,TGCAGCTCCAAGCGGGGGTCGGAGACCCTGTACTTC
-,TRBV4-3,few,TRBJ2-1,CASSQDPRAHEQFF,TGCGCCAGCAGCCAAGATCCCAGGGCCCATGAGCAGTTCTTC
TRBD2,TRBV4-3,-,TRBJ2-3,CASSQDRSSGSTDTRYF,TGCGCCAGCAGCCAAGATCGTTCTAGCGGAAGCACAGATACGCGGTATTTT
TRBD1,TRBV12-3/TRBV12-4,-,TRBJ1-3,CASSVQGFSGNTIYF,TGTGCCAGCAGTGTACAGGGGTTCTCTGGAAACACCATATATTTT
-,TRBV7-7,-,TRBJ2-3,CASRRTASSDTQYF,TGTGCTAGCAGACGGACGGCTTCCTCCGATACGCAGTATTTT
TRBD1,TRBV5-1,-,TRBJ1-1,CASSQQGGETEAFF,TGCGCCAGCAGCCAACAGGGGGGGGAAACTGAAGCTTTCTTT
-,TRBV10-3,-,TRBJ2-7,CAISSPPAYEQYF,TGTGCCATCAGTTCGCCCCCTGCCTACGAGCAGTACTTC
-,TRBV2,-,TRBJ2-5,CAIQLDSGETQYF,TGTGCCATCCAACTAGATTCTGGGGAGACCCAGTACTTC
TRBD2,TRBV4-3,once,TRBJ2-3,CASSQDQASGRGDTQYF,TGCGCCAGCAGCCAAGATCAGGCTAGCGGGAGAGGAGATACGCAGTATTTT
TRBD2,TRBV20-1,few,TRBJ2-3,CSARSGLARSTDTQYF,TGCAGTGCTAGATCCGGACTAGCCAGAAGCACAGATACGCAGTATTTT